Presented here are 4 T cell receptor beta chains from one specimen sequenced in a study of early stage breast cancer tumors (dated by TCRdb to the late 2010s). Library creation used the immunoSEQ multiplex PCR assay. Here the immuneACCESS table is served through TCRdb, limited to in-frame sequences with V and J called. Missing clones are a known gap in these copies; in checked studies unresolved V genes cover under half, and the rest lacks a known reason. Recorded for this sample are approximately 75,000 clones; 65% to 85% of them occurred a single time. The ten most abundant clones make up around 5% of the sample. Specimen: blood. These receptors all come from a person aged 40 to 49 with breast cancer.

The genes are TRBV18 and TRBJ2-5; the D call may be TRBD1 or TRBD2 (5 bases each). The CDR3 length is 16 residues. Germline assignment: CDR1 KGHSH and CDR2 LQKENI. V lost 6 bases, J lost 5 bases, and 22 bases lay in between. This CDR3 reads CASSLQSGPWGETQYF. CDR3 nucleotides: TGTGCCAGCTCCCTACAATCGGGTCCCTGGGGGGAGACCCAGTACTTC.

CDR3 residues: CASRAGTEYGYTF. Here the CDR3 DNA reads TGTGCCAGCAGGGCCGGGACAGAGTATGGCTACACCTTC. This rearrangement joins TRBV6-5 to TRBJ1-2; 7 nucleotides match TRBD1. Per germline, CDR1 MNHEY and CDR2 SVGAGI. The CDR3 is 13 residues long. After removal of 6 bases from V and 5 bases from J, the junction contained 6 bases not matched to a gene.

The sample holds a few counts of this clone. The V and J genes are TRBV19 and TRBJ2-7; D unclear. The V end lost 5 bases, the J end lost 3 bases, and 11 bases lay between the germline ends. Germline loops: CDR1 LNHDA, CDR2 SQIVND (reference sequence). CDR3 size: 13 residues. The CDR3 spells CASSGPGFYEQYF. In nucleotides, the CDR3 is TGTGCCAGTAGTGGCCCCGGGTTCTACGAGCAGTACTTC.

This clone is a singleton in its sample. The chain joins TRBV10-3 to TRBJ2-6, with D unclear. Trimming removed 10 bases at V and 0 bases at J, with 19 bases between. This CDR3 contains 17 residues. Germline V gives CDR1 ENHRY, CDR2 SYGVKD. DNA of the CDR3: TGTGCCACCATGTATGCTACGGGCGACTCTGGGGCCAACGTCCTGACTTTC. Residues: CATMYATGDSGANVLTF.